Here is one TCR beta chain with its context. Antigen unknown. Expressed TCRB transcripts were sequenced, since all the RNA that had been isolated was reverse transcribed. The method was immunoSEQ multiplex PCR; TCRdb's version includes in-frame clones alone and lacks a portion of them. The table shows a few hundred thousand clones, with more than 15% occurring only once. Germline assignment: CDR1 MDHEN and CDR2 SYDVKM. V gave up 1 base and J gave up 6 bases, with 7 bases separating them. This CDR3 spans 13 amino acids. These data originate in a study of beta chain features in type 1 diabetes. General study results and limits: Type 1 diabetes patients had moderately but significantly shorter TCRB CDR3s in all four CD4+ subsets.

The sample was naive CD4+ T cells from blood. The origin of this receptor is a man aged 30-40 years with type 1 diabetes. This rearrangement joins TRBV28 to TRBJ2-1; TRBD1 is a possible D gene (5 bases). CDR3 sequence: CASSLSQGNEQFF. DNA for the CDR3: TGTGCCAGCAGTTTATCTCAGGGCAATGAGCAGTTCTTC.